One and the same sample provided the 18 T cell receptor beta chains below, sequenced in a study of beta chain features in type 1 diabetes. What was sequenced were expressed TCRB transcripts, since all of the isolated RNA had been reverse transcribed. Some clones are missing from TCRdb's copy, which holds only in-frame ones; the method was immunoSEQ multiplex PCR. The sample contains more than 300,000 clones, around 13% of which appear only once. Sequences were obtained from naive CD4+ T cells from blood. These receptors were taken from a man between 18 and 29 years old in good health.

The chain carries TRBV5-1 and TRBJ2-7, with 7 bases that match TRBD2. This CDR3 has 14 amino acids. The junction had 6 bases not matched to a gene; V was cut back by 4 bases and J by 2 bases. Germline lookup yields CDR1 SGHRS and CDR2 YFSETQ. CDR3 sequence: CASSPSGGPYEQYF. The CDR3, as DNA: TGCGCCAGCAGCCCCTCGGGAGGCCCCTACGAGCAGTACTTC.

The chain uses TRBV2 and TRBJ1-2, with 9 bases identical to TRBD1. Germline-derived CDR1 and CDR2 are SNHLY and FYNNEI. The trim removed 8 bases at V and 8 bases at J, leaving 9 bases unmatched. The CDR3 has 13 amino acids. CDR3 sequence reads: CASGGQGNGGYTF. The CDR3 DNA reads TGTGCCAGCGGGGGACAGGGAAATGGAGGCTACACCTTC.

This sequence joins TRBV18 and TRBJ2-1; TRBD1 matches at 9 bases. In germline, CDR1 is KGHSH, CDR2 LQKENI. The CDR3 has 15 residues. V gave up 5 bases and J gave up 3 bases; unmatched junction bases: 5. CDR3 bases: TGTGCCAGCTCAGGGGGGACAGGGATCTACAATGAGCAGTTCTTC. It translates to CASSGGTGIYNEQFF.

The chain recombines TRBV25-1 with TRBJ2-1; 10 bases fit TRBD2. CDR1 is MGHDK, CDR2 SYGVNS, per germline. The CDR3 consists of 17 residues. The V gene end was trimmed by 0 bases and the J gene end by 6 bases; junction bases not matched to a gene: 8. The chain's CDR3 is CASSEYTLAGEFNEQFF. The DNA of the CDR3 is TGTGCCAGCAGTGAATATACCCTAGCGGGGGAGTTCAATGAGCAGTTCTTC.

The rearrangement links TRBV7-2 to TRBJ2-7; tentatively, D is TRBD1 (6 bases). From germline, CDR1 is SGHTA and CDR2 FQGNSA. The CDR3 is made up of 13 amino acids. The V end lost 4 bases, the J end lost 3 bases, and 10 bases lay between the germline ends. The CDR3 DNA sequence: TGTGCCAGCAGCTCGGACAGAAGCTACGAGCAGTACTTC. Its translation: CASSSDRSYEQYF.

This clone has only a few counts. The chain's CDR3 is CASSSGTSEIETQYF. The CDR3 DNA follows: TGTGCCAGCAGCTCCGGGACTAGCGAGATAGAGACCCAGTACTTC. V gene TRBV7-2 combines with J gene TRBJ2-5, with TRBD2 identical over 10 bases. The germline V gene has CDR1 SGHTA and CDR2 FQGNSA. CDR3 length: 15 residues. Trimming took 4 bases from V and 4 from J; bases not matched to a gene: 6. The entire variable domain, with the rest obtained from reference TRBV7-2 and TRBJ2-5, is as follows: GAGVSQSPSNKVTEKGKDVELRCDPISGHTALYWYRQSLGQGLEFLIYFQGNSAPDKSGLPSDRFSAERTGGSVSTLTIQRTQQEDSAVYLCASSSGTSEIETQYFGPGTRLLVL.

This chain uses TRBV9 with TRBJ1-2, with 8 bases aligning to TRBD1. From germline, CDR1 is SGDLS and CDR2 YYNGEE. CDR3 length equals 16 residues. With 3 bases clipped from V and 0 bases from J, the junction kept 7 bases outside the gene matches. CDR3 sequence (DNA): TGTGCCAGCAGCGGGACAGGGAGCCGTCCTAACTATGGCTACACCTTC. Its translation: CASSGTGSRPNYGYTF.

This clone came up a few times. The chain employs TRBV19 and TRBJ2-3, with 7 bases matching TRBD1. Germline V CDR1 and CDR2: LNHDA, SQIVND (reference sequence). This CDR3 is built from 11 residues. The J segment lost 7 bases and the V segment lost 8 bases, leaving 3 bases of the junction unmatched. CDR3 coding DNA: TGTGCCAGTGGGGACAGCCATACGCAGTATTTT. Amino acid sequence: CASGDSHTQYF.

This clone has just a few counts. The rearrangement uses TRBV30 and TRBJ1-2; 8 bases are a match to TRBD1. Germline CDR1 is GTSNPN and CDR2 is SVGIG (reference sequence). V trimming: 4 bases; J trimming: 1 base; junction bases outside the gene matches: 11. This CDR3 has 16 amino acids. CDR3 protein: CAWNAAQGAGNYGYTF. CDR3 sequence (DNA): TGTGCCTGGAACGCCGCCCAGGGGGCTGGTAACTATGGCTACACCTTC. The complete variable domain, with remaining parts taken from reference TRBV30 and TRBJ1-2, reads SQTIHQWPATLVQPVGSPLSLECTVEGTSNPNLYWYRQAAGRGLQLLFYSVGIGQISSEVPQNLSASRPQDRQFILSSKKLLLSDSGFYLCAWNAAQGAGNYGYTFGSGTRLTVV.

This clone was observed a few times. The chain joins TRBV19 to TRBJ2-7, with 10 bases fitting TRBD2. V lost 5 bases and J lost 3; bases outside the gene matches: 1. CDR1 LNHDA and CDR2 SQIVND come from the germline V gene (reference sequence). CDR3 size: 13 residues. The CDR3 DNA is TGTGCCAGTAGTCGGACTAGCGGCTACGAGCAGTACTTC. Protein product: CASSRTSGYEQYF.

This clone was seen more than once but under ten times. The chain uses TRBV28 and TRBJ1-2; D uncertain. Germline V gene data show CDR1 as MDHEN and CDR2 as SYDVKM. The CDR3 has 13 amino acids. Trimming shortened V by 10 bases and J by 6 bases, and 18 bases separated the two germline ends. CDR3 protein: CATNSPRRDGYTF. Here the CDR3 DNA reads TGTGCCACCAACTCCCCTAGACGGGATGGCTACACCTTC.

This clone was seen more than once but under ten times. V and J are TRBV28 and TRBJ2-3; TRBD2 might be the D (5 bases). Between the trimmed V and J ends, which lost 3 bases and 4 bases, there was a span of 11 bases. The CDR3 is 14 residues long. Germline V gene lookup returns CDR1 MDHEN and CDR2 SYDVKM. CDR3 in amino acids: CASSFGLAADTQYF. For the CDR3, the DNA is TGTGCCAGCAGTTTCGGGCTAGCAGCAGATACGCAGTATTTT.

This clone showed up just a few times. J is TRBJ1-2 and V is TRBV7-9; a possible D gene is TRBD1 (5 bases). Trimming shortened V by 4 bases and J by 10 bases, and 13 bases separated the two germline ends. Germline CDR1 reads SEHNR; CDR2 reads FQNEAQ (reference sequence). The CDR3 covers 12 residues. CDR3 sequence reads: CASSYDSADYTF. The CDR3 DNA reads TGTGCCAGCAGCTACGACAGTGCTGACTACACCTTC.

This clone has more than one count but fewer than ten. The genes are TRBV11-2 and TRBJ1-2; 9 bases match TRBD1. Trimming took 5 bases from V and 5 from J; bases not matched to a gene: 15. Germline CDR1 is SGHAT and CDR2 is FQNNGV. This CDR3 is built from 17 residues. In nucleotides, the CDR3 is TGTGCCAGCAGCCCCTCCGGTCCCGACAGGGGGGTATATGGCTACACCTTC. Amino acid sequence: CASSPSGPDRGVYGYTF.

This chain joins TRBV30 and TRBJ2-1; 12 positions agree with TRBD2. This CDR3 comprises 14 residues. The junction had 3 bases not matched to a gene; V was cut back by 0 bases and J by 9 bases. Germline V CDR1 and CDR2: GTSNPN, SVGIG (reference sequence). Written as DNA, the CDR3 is TGTGCCTGGAGTGTACAACTAGCGGGAGGTGAGCAGTTCTTC. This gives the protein CAWSVQLAGGEQFF.

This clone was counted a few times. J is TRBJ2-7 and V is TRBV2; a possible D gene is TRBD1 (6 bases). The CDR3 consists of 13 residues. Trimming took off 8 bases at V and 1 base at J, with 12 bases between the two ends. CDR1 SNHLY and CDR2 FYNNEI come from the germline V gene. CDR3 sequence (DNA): TGTGCCAGCGCCCCGGACAGATCCTACGAGCAGTACTTC. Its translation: CASAPDRSYEQYF.

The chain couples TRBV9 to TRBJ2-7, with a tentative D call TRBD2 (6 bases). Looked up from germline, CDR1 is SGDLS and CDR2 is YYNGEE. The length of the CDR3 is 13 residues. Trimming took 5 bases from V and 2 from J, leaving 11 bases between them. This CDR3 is CASSGGGPYEQYF. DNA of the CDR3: TGTGCCAGCAGTGGAGGAGGGCCCTACGAGCAGTACTTC.

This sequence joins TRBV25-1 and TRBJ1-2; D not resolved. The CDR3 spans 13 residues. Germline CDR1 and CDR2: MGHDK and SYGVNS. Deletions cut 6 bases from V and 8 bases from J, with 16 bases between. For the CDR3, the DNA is TGTGCCAGCAGCCGCACAGTTGAGCACGGCTACACCTTC. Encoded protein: CASSRTVEHGYTF.